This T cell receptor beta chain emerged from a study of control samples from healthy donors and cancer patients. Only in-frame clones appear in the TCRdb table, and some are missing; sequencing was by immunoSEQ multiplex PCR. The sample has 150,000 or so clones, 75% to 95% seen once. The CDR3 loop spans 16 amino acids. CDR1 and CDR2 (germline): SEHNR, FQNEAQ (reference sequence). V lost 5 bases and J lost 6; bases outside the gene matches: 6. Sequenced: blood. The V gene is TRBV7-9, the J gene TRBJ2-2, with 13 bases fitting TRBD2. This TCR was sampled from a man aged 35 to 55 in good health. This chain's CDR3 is CASSDRTSGGSGELFF. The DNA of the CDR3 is TGTGCCAGCAGCGATAGGACTAGCGGGGGTTCCGGGGAGCTGTTTTTT.